This is a list of T cell receptor beta chains from one sample in a study of T cells in localized non-small cell lung cancer. The repertoire was sequenced with immunoSEQ multiplex PCR; TCRdb's copy has only in-frame clones and lacks some. The table includes about 33,000 clones, 65% to 90% detected once. The sequences come from peripheral blood, collected before any cancer treatment. All receptors come from a male donor older than 55 with stage III lung adenocarcinoma. CDR3s include the opening cysteine and the closing phenylalanine or tryptophan. A D gene is named only where the DNA matches it firmly. Clone size is given for some rows only: seen once, a few or many times, or a class if the clone is expanded.

TRBV25-1	NA	TRBJ1-2	NA	TGTGCCAGCAGCTTGACAGCGGGAGCCTATGGCTACACCTTC	CASSLTAGAYGYTF
TRBV7-6	NA	TRBJ2-3	NA	TGTGCCAGCAGCTTAGCTCGTGGGGTAATTACGCAGTATTTT	CASSLARGVITQYF
TRBV6-5	NA	TRBJ1-5	NA	TGTGCCAGCAGAGGGCGAGGGGAGAATCAGCCCCAGCATTTT	CASRGRGENQPQHF
TRBV30	NA	TRBJ1-1	NA	TGTGCCTGGAGATTGGGGCGGAACACTGAAGCTTTCTTT	CAWRLGRNTEAFF
TRBV30	NA	TRBJ2-7	NA	TGTGCCTGGGGGCTGGGCAGGGGAACCTACGAGCAGTACTTC	CAWGLGRGTYEQYF
TRBV6-1	NA	TRBJ1-2	NA	TGTGCCAGCAGGACAGGCATTAATCCGTCTAAAGGCTACACCTTC	CASRTGINPSKGYTF
TRBV7-7	NA	TRBJ2-2	NA	TGTGCCAGCACCTGGGGCCCTAGGGGGGAGCTGTTTTTT	CASTWGPRGELFF
TRBV7-2	NA	TRBJ1-5	TRBD1	TGTGCCAGCAGCATCCATCCCTCGACAGGGCCGAGCAATCAGCCCCAGCATTTT	CASSIHPSTGPSNQPQHF
TRBV7-3	NA	TRBJ2-2	NA	TGTGCCAGCAGCCACTTGGGAGGGGGCACCGGGGAGCTGTTTTTT	CASSHLGGGTGELFF
TRBV7-8	NA	TRBJ1-1	NA	TGTGCCAGCAGCTTAGTGGAGGGGGGTGTCGTGAACACTGAAGCTTTCTTT	CASSLVEGGVVNTEAFF
TRBV5-1	NA	TRBJ2-1	TRBD2	TGCGCCAGCAGCACCGCTTGGGCGGGAGCAACGAATGAGCAGTTCTTC	CASSTAWAGATNEQFF
TRBV6-6	NA	TRBJ2-5	NA	TGTGCCAGCAGATCGGGAAGCGGGACCCAGTACTTC	CASRSGSGTQYF
TRBV19	NA	TRBJ2-7	NA	TGTGCCAGTAGTATCCTGGACGGAGTCTACGAGCAGTACTTC	CASSILDGVYEQYF
TRBV20-1	once	TRBJ1-1	TRBD1	TGCAGAACAGGGGGGAGCACTGAAGCTTTCTTT	CRTGGSTEAFF
TRBV19	few	TRBJ1-3	TRBD1	TGTGCCAGTAGTATGAGACAGGGCTTTTCTGGAAACACCATATATTTT	CASSMRQGFSGNTIYF
TRBV6-1	NA	TRBJ2-7	NA	TGTGCCATCACCCCTTACCGGGACCCAACCTACGAGCAGTACTTC	CAITPYRDPTYEQYF
TRBV6-5	NA	TRBJ1-5	NA	TGTGCCAGCAGTCGACTGCCCGGACAGCCCCAGCATTTT	CASSRLPGQPQHF
TRBV11-2	NA	TRBJ1-5	NA	TGTGCCAGCAGCTTAGCGTTATCACAGCCCCAGCATTTT	CASSLALSQPQHF
TRBV27	NA	TRBJ2-3	TRBD2	TGTGCCAGCAGCTCGAGCGGGGGATACACAGATACGCAGTATTTT	CASSSSGGYTDTQYF
TRBV13	once	TRBJ2-5	TRBD2	TGTGCCAGCAGCCTCAGCGGGAGTGGTCGGGAGACCCAGTACTTC	CASSLSGSGRETQYF
TRBV10-1	NA	TRBJ2-2	NA	TGCGCCAGCAAGGGGATGGCCGGGGAGCTGTTTTTT	CASKGMAGELFF
TRBV5-1	NA	TRBJ2-2	NA	TGCGCCAGCAGCTCGGATGCCGGGACTGGGGGGGAGCTGTTTTTT	CASSSDAGTGGELFF
TRBV4-2	NA	TRBJ2-1	NA	TGTGCCAGCAGCCAAGATAGGGCCCCCGGCGATGAGCAGTTCTTC	CASSQDRAPGDEQFF
TRBV5-1	NA	TRBJ2-1	TRBD2	TGCGCCAGCAGCTTTAGCGGGAGATCCTACAATGAGCAGTTCTTC	CASSFSGRSYNEQFF
TRBV5-1	NA	TRBJ2-2	NA	TGCGCCAGCAGCGTTGGGTCGGGAAGGGACACCGGGGAGCTGTTTTTT	CASSVGSGRDTGELFF
TRBV19	few	TRBJ1-2	TRBD1	TGTGCCAGTAGTATACGAGGGGACAGGGGGCTTGGCTACACCTTC	CASSIRGDRGLGYTF
TRBV5-4	NA	TRBJ1-1	NA	TGTGCCAGCAGCATAGAACAGGGACTAACTGAAGCTTTCTTT	CASSIEQGLTEAFF
TRBV28	NA	TRBJ1-2	NA	TGTGCCAGCAGTTTAGGTGGGGCAGGAAACTATGGCTACACCTTC	CASSLGGAGNYGYTF
TRBV25-1	NA	TRBJ1-1	NA	TGTGCCAGCAGTGAATACCGAATGAACACTGAAGCTTTCTTT	CASSEYRMNTEAFF
TRBV19	NA	TRBJ2-7	TRBD1	TGTGCCAGTCGCGCGACAGGGAGCTTCAGGCAGGACTACGAGCAGTACTTC	CASRATGSFRQDYEQYF
TRBV18	NA	TRBJ1-3	NA	TGTGCCAGCTCACCACCTCCGGCCGGCTCTGGAAACACCATATATTTT	CASSPPPAGSGNTIYF
TRBV2	NA	TRBJ1-1	TRBD1	TGTGCCAGCAGTTCGGACAGGGGCGCTGAAGCTTTCTTT	CASSSDRGAEAFF
TRBV6-5	once	TRBJ2-7	TRBD1	TGTGCCAGCAGTTACTCGATGGCAACAGGGGCCTACGAGCAGTACTTC	CASSYSMATGAYEQYF
TRBV29-1	NA	TRBJ2-1	TRBD1	TGCAGCGTAGACAGGGGGGCGAATGAGCAGTTCTTC	CSVDRGANEQFF
TRBV11-2	NA	TRBJ1-1	TRBD1	TGTGCCAGCAGCCCACTACAGGGGAACGCTGAAGCTTTCTTT	CASSPLQGNAEAFF
TRBV7-2	NA	TRBJ2-1	NA	TGTGCCAGCAGCTTTGGGAGGTACAATGAGCAGTTCTTC	CASSFGRYNEQFF
TRBV2	NA	TRBJ2-3	NA	TGTGCCAGCAGTGAGTGGACAGACCGCACAGATACGCAGTATTTT	CASSEWTDRTDTQYF